A single sample is the source of the 3 T cell receptor beta chains below, sequenced in a study of blood T cell repertoires in COVID-19. Profiled with immunoSEQ multiplex PCR; TCRdb holds only in-frame clones, not every one. The sample includes about 120,000 clones, more than 75% of them seen just once. The sample was peripheral blood. These receptors all come from a man in his sixties with COVID-19, enrolled during active disease.

This clone has just a few counts. The chain has TRBV7-6 and TRBJ2-1, with D possibly being TRBD2 (5 bases). CDR1 and CDR2 from the germline V gene are SGHVS and FNYEAQ. Between the trimmed V and J ends, which lost 4 bases and 9 bases, there was a span of 19 bases. The CDR3 has 15 amino acids. The CDR3 DNA reads TGTGCCAGCAGCTCCGAAAGTATCAGAGGGAGTGAGCAGTTCTTC. Translation: CASSSESIRGSEQFF.

The genes are TRBV7-2 and TRBJ2-3; D is perhaps TRBD1 (6 bases). V lost 4 bases and J 0 bases, leaving 11 bases between the germline ends. Germline CDR1 is SGHTA and CDR2 is FQGNSA. The CDR3 has 15 amino acids. DNA for the CDR3: TGTGCCAGCAGCTCCCTGACAGGAAGCACAGATACGCAGTATTTT. It encodes CASSSLTGSTDTQYF.

The chain carries TRBV9 and TRBJ1-1, with D unresolved. The CDR3 loop spans 14 amino acids. V shed 2 bases and J shed 4 bases, with 12 bases lying between them. The V gene's germline CDR1 is SGDLS and CDR2 YYNGEE. CDR3 DNA sequence: TGTGCCAGCAGCGTCGGTATGACAAGCACTGAAGCTTTCTTT. Protein product: CASSVGMTSTEAFF.